The 28 T cell receptor beta chains in this list originate from one sample, sequenced in a study of blood T cell repertoires in COVID-19. Measured with immunoSEQ multiplex PCR; TCRdb has only the in-frame clones, and not every one. The table lists about 110,000 clones, approximately 90% of them singletons, with 4% to 5.5% in the top ten. Material for sequencing was peripheral blood. The receptors were gathered from a human donor in a cohort sampled during active COVID-19.

CDR3 DNA sequence: TGTGCCAGCAGCCCGAGACAGGGGGGTCACACTGAAGCTTTCTTT. This translates into CASSPRQGGHTEAFF. The gene calls are TRBV7-9 and TRBJ1-1; 9 positions match TRBD1. Looked up from germline, CDR1 is SEHNR and CDR2 is FQNEAQ (reference sequence). The CDR3 sequence is 15 residues long. V was pared by 5 bases and J by 3 bases, with 7 bases of the junction left unmatched.

The V call is TRBV7-6, the J call TRBJ2-3, with TRBD1 as a possible D gene (6 bases). CDR3 length equals 11 residues. Germline V lookup: CDR1 SGHVS, CDR2 FNYEAQ. V lost 6 bases and J 11 bases, leaving 12 bases between the germline ends. The CDR3 protein is CASSYGQKQYF. The CDR3 coding sequence is TGTGCCAGCAGTTACGGACAGAAGCAGTATTTT.

This clone was picked up many times. V gene TRBV19 combines with J gene TRBJ2-1, with 9 bases identical to TRBD2. Germline V lookup: CDR1 LNHDA, CDR2 SQIVND (reference sequence). The CDR3 length is 15 residues. The V and J ends lost 3 bases and 7 bases, in that order; junction bases with no gene match: 7. The chain's CDR3 is CASSISGGRANEQFF. The CDR3 coding sequence is TGTGCCAGTAGTATTAGCGGGGGAAGGGCGAATGAGCAGTTCTTC.

This chain links TRBV6-2 or TRBV6-3 with TRBJ2-3, with a possible D match to TRBD2 (6 bases). CDR1 MNHEY and CDR2 SVGEGT come from the germline V gene. CDR3 length: 16 residues. V was trimmed by 0 bases and J by 5 bases, leaving 15 bases between them. This CDR3 reads CASSYSKRLVIDTQYF. The CDR3 bases are TGTGCCAGCAGTTACTCGAAGCGACTAGTTATAGATACGCAGTATTTT.

V gene TRBV7-2 combines with J gene TRBJ1-6; 10 nucleotides agree with TRBD1. Germline V gene sequence: CDR1 SGHTA, CDR2 FQGNSA. CDR3 size: 16 residues. V lost 5 bases and J lost 8; bases outside the gene matches: 9. CDR3 residues: CASSLRQGALDSPLHF. Written as DNA, the CDR3 is TGTGCCAGCAGCCTCAGACAGGGGGCCCTTGATTCACCCCTCCACTTT.

The chain is built from TRBV7-2 and TRBJ2-7; 10 positions match TRBD2. In germline, CDR1 is SGHTA, CDR2 FQGNSA. This CDR3 has 17 amino acids. After removal of 1 base from V and 6 bases from J, the junction contained 12 bases not matched to a gene. CDR3 protein: CASSLVAGGNPPAEQYF. The CDR3 DNA is TGTGCCAGCAGCTTAGTAGCGGGAGGAAACCCGCCCGCCGAGCAGTACTTC. The full variable domain, with the rest looked up from reference TRBV7-2 and TRBJ2-7, is GAGVSQSPSNKVTEKGKDVELRCDPISGHTALYWYRQSLGQGLEFLIYFQGNSAPDKSGLPSDRFSAERTGGSVSTLTIQRTQQEDSAVYLCASSLVAGGNPPAEQYFGPGTRLTVT.

The J gene is TRBJ1-4, the V gene TRBV11-2; D call uncertain. Germline V gene sequence: CDR1 SGHAT, CDR2 FQNNGV. The V end lost 5 bases, the J end lost 5 bases, and 9 bases lay between the germline ends. There are 13 residues in the CDR3. The CDR3 reads CASSPKLNEKLFF. The CDR3 region has the DNA TGTGCCAGCAGCCCAAAGCTAAATGAAAAACTGTTTTTT.

V gene TRBV9 combines with J gene TRBJ1-2, with a possible D match to TRBD1 (6 bases). The germline V gene encodes CDR1 SGDLS and CDR2 YYNGEE. The CDR3 covers 13 residues. The germline V and J ends were trimmed by 6 bases and 3 bases, with 12 bases remaining between them. CDR3 DNA: TGTGCCAGCACCGTCAGGGGTGACTATGGCTACACCTTC. Amino acid sequence: CASTVRGDYGYTF.

The V and J genes are TRBV7-8 and TRBJ1-5; TRBD1 is a possible D gene (6 bases). The V end was cut by 2 bases, the J end by 9 bases, with 14 bases between. Germline V gives CDR1 SGHVS, CDR2 FQNEAQ. This CDR3 is 14 amino acids long. The CDR3 DNA sequence: TGTGCCAGCAGCTTAAATGGGGGCACCGGGCCCCAGCATTTT. Its translation is CASSLNGGTGPQHF.

The chain joins TRBV5-1 to TRBJ2-1; perhaps TRBD2 as D (5 bases). This CDR3 spans 14 amino acids. Germline V gene data show CDR1 as SGHRS and CDR2 as YFSETQ. Trimming shortened V by 4 bases and J by 3 bases, and 11 bases separated the two germline ends. CDR3 DNA sequence: TGCGCCAGCAGCGTCCCGGGGTTCTACAATGAGCAGTTCTTC. Translation: CASSVPGFYNEQFF.

This chain links TRBV5-1 with TRBJ2-1; 15 bases are a match to TRBD2. The CDR3 is made up of 16 amino acids. Germline CDR1 SGHRS, CDR2 YFSETQ. Unmatched junction bases numbered 5, after V lost 2 bases and J lost 8 bases. CDR3 DNA: TGCGCCAGCAGCTTTCGGACTAGCGGGGGGGCTGATGAGCAGTTCTTC. Protein product: CASSFRTSGGADEQFF.

V is TRBV2 and J is TRBJ2-1; a possible D gene is TRBD2 (5 bases). V lost 3 bases, J lost 7 bases, and 10 bases lay in between. There are 13 residues in the CDR3. Germline V gene sequence: CDR1 SNHLY, CDR2 FYNNEI. Written as DNA, the CDR3 is TGTGCCAGCAGTGAGGCAGGAGGAAATGAGCAGTTCTTC. Translation: CASSEAGGNEQFF.

V gene TRBV14 combines with J gene TRBJ1-2; the match to TRBD1 covers 8 bases. Per germline, CDR1 SGHDN and CDR2 FVKESK. This CDR3 comprises 16 residues. V lost 4 bases, J lost 7 bases, and 14 bases stayed unmatched. CDR3 nucleotide sequence: TGTGCCAGCAGCCCATTTCCGACAGGGGTTGCGAGTGGCTACACCTTC. Its translation is CASSPFPTGVASGYTF. The full variable domain, in which reference TRBV14 and TRBJ1-2 provide the parts outside the CDR3, is EAGVTQFPSHSVIEKGQTVTLRCDPISGHDNLYWYRRVMGKEIKFLLHFVKESKQDESGMPNNRFLAERTGGTYSTLKVQPAELEDSGVYFCASSPFPTGVASGYTFGSGTRLTVV.

The gene calls are TRBV30 and TRBJ1-4; D gene unclear. Germline loops: CDR1 GTSNPN, CDR2 SVGIG (reference sequence). Trimming took 4 bases from V and 0 from J, leaving 9 bases between them. This CDR3 has 14 residues. CDR3 protein: CAWNRDATNEKLFF. The DNA for the CDR3 is TGTGCCTGGAATAGAGATGCAACTAATGAAAAACTGTTTTTT.

This chain joins TRBV28 and TRBJ1-2; D gene unclear. CDR1 and CDR2 (germline): MDHEN, SYDVKM. With 3 bases removed from V and 2 bases from J, the gap between germline ends came to 7 bases. This CDR3 has 13 residues. Here the CDR3 DNA reads TGTGCCAGCAGTTTTGGGCAGAACTATGGCTACACCTTC. It codes for CASSFGQNYGYTF.

The chain combines TRBV5-4 with TRBJ2-2, with D unclear. The CDR3 is made up of 11 amino acids. The V end was cut by 4 bases, the J end by 7 bases, with 5 bases between. Germline CDR1 is SGHNT and CDR2 is YYREEE (reference sequence). The CDR3 DNA reads TGTGCCAGCAGCCAATTCGGGGAGCTGTTTTTT. As protein: CASSQFGELFF.

This clone occurred a few times. The chain couples TRBV27 to TRBJ2-7; 9 nucleotides agree with TRBD2. From germline, CDR1 is MNHEY and CDR2 SMNVEV (reference sequence). The CDR3 loop spans 17 amino acids. Trimming cost V 6 bases and J 7 bases; bases outside gene matches: 19. CDR3 sequence: CASSSRLTASGVDEQYF. In DNA form, the CDR3 reads TGTGCCAGCAGCAGCCGATTGACGGCTAGCGGGGTGGATGAGCAGTACTTC.

The rearrangement uses TRBV11-2 and TRBJ2-1, with 8 bases lining up with TRBD1. Germline CDR1 SGHAT, CDR2 FQNNGV. J gave up 1 base and V 6 bases, and 5 bases lay outside the gene matches. The CDR3 consists of 15 residues. Written as DNA, the CDR3 is TGTGCCAGCAGAGAAGACAGGGGTTCCTACAATGAGCAGTTCTTC. Its translation: CASREDRGSYNEQFF.

The chain is built from TRBV5-1 and TRBJ2-1, with D maybe TRBD1 (6 bases). Per the germline V gene, CDR1 is SGHRS and CDR2 is YFSETQ. V lost 7 bases and J 8 bases, leaving 13 bases between the germline ends. CDR3 length: 12 amino acids. CDR3 region: CASGRDNHEQFF. DNA of the CDR3: TGCGCCAGCGGACGGGACAACCATGAGCAGTTCTTC.

The chain uses TRBV27 and TRBJ2-7; 7 bases map to TRBD2. From germline, CDR1 is MNHEY and CDR2 SMNVEV (reference sequence). Trimming cost V 3 bases and J 2 bases; bases outside gene matches: 1. The CDR3 totals 13 residues. In DNA form, the CDR3 reads TGTGCCAGCAGTTTTCGGGGGGCCTACGAGCAGTACTTC. The encoded protein is CASSFRGAYEQYF.

The chain combines TRBV15 with TRBJ2-2; 9 positions match TRBD2. Germline V gene data show CDR1 as LNHNV and CDR2 as YYDKDF (reference sequence). The CDR3 contains 18 residues. The trim removed 1 base at V and 5 bases at J, leaving 11 bases unmatched. The CDR3 region is CATSRAYPGLAVTGELFF. In DNA form, the CDR3 reads TGTGCCACCAGCAGAGCATATCCGGGACTAGCAGTTACCGGGGAGCTGTTTTTT.

The DNA of the CDR3 is TGTGCCAGCAGCCAAGAGTGGTCCGCCTCAGGCGCAGATACGCAGTATTTT. Protein sequence: CASSQEWSASGADTQYF. This chain connects TRBV4-2 to TRBJ2-3; D unresolved. This CDR3 has 17 amino acids. With 0 bases removed from V and 4 bases from J, the gap between germline ends came to 17 bases. Germline V lookup: CDR1 LGHNA, CDR2 YNFKEQ.

V usage is TRBV14 and J usage is TRBJ1-1, with 9 bases aligning to TRBD1. CDR3 length: 16 amino acids. The ends lost 1 base at V and 4 bases at J; junction bases unmatched: 7. Germline CDR1 SGHDN, CDR2 FVKESK. The CDR3 region is CASSQGLYRGPTEAFF. The CDR3 region has the DNA TGTGCCAGCAGCCAAGGCCTTTACAGGGGGCCCACTGAAGCTTTCTTT.

The chain uses TRBV12-5 and TRBJ1-5; 9 nucleotides match TRBD1. CDR1 LGHNT and CDR2 FRNRAP come from the germline V gene. Trimming cost V 0 bases and J 1 base; bases outside gene matches: 13. CDR3 length: 20 amino acids. CDR3 sequence reads: CASGLVIPVGQGPSNQPQHF. The CDR3 region has the DNA TGTGCTAGTGGTTTGGTAATCCCCGTCGGACAGGGGCCAAGCAATCAGCCCCAGCATTTT.

Points on this clone: One end of the junction varies from germline; a read error may be responsible. V gene TRBV10-2 combines with J gene TRBJ2-3, with a weak D call TRBD2 (7 bases). This CDR3 spans 12 amino acids. The germline gives CDR1 WSHSY, CDR2 SAAADI. The CDR3 nucleotides are TGCGCCAGCAGCTCCTCAGGCGGGGGCCGGGTTTTC. This codes for CASSSSGGGRVF.

This chain uses TRBV18 with TRBJ2-6; 12 nucleotides match TRBD1. The V gene end was trimmed by 4 bases and the J gene end by 3 bases; junction bases not matched to a gene: 10. The CDR3 is 19 residues long. Germline CDR1 KGHSH, CDR2 LQKENI. As DNA, the CDR3 is TGTGCCAGCTCACAATACCGGGACAGGGGGCATCATGGGGCCAACGTCCTGACTTTC. This sequence encodes CASSQYRDRGHHGANVLTF.

This clone has just one count. V usage is TRBV13 and J usage is TRBJ2-5, with 11 bases matching TRBD2. CDR1 and CDR2 from the germline V gene are PRHDT and FYEKMQ (reference sequence). V gave up 1 base and J gave up 3 bases; unmatched junction bases: 10. The CDR3 runs to 18 residues. This CDR3 reads CASSLVPSGGPEKETQYF. The CDR3 DNA reads as TGTGCCAGCAGCTTAGTCCCTAGCGGGGGGCCAGAGAAAGAGACCCAGTACTTC. Drawing the rest from reference TRBV13 and TRBJ2-5, the complete variable domain is AAGVIQSPRHLIKEKRETATLKCYPIPRHDTVYWYQQGPGQDPQFLISFYEKMQSDKGSIPDRFSAQQFSDYHSELNMSSLELGDSALYFCASSLVPSGGPEKETQYFGPGTRLLVL.

The CDR3 DNA is TGTGCCAGCAGCGTGGGGCAGGGGGCCAACGTCCTGACTTTC. Its translation is CASSVGQGANVLTF. The genes are TRBV7-2 and TRBJ2-6, with a weak D call TRBD1 (5 bases). CDR1 and CDR2 (germline): SGHTA, FQGNSA. The CDR3 has 14 residues. V was trimmed by 5 bases and J by 4 bases, leaving 9 bases between them.